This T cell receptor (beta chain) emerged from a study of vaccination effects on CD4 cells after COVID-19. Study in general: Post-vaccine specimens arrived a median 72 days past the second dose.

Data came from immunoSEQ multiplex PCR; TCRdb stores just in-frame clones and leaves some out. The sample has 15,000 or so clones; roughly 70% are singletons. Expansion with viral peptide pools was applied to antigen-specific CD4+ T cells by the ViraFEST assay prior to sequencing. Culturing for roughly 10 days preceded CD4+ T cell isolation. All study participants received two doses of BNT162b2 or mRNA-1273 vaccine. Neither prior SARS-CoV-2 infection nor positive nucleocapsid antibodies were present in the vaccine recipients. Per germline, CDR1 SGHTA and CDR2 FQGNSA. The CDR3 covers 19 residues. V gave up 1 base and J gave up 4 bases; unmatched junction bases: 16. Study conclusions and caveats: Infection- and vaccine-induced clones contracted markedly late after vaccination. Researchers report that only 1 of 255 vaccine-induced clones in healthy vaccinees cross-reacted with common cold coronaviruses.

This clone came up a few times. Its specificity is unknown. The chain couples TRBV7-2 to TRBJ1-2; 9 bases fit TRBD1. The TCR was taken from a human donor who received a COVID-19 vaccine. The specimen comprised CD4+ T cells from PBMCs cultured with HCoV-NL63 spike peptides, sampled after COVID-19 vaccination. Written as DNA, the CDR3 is TGTGCCAGCAGCTTAGTGGGACAGGGTATAGAGCACCGTTTCTATGGCTACACCTTC. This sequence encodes CASSLVGQGIEHRFYGYTF.